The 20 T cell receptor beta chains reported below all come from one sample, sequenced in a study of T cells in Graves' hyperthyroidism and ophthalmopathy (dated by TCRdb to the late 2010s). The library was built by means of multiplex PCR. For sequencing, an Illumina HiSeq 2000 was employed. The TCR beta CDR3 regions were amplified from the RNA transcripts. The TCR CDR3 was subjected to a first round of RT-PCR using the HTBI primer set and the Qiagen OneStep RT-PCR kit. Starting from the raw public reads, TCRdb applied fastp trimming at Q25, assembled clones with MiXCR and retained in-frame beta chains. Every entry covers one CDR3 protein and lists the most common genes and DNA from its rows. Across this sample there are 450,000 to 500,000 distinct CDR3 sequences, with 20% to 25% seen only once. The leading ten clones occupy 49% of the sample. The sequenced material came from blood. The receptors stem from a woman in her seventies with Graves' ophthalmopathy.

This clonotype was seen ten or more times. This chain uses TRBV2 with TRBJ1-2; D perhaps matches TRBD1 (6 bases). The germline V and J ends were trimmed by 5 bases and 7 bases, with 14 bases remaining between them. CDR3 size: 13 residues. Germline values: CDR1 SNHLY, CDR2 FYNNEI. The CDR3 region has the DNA TGTGCCAGCAGTAACGAATTAGGGGGTGGCTACACCTTC. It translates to CASSNELGGGYTF.

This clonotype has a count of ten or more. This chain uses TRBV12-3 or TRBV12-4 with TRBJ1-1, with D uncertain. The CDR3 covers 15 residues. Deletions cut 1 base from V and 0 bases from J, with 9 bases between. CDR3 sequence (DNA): TGTGCCAGCAGTTTAGGGCAGCTTATGAACACTGAAGCTTTCTTT. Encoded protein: CASSLGQLMNTEAFF.

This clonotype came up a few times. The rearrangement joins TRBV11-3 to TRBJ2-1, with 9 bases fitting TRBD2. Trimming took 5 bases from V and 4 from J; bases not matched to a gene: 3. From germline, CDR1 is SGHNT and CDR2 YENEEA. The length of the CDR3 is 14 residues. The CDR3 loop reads CASSASGKYNEQFF. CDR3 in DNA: TGTGCCAGCAGCGCTAGCGGGAAATACAATGAGCAGTTCTTC.

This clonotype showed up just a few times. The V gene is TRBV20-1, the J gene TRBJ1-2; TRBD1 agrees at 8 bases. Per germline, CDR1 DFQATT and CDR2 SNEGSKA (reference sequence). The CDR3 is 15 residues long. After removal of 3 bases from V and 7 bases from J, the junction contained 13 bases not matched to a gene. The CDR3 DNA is TGCAGTGCTAGCCCACTTCAGGGGGCTCGGAGTGGCTACACCTTC. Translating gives CSASPLQGARSGYTF.

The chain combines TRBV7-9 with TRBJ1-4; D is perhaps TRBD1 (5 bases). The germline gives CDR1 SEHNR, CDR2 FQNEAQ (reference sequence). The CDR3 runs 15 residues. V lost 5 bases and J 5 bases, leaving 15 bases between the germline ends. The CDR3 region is CASSPRGSLNEKLFF. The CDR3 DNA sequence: TGTGCCAGCAGCCCCCGGGGCAGCCTGAATGAAAAACTGTTTTTT.

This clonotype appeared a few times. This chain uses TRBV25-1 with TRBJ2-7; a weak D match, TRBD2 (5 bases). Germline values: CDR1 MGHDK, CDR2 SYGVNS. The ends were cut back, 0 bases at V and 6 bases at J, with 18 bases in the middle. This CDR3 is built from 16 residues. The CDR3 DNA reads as TGTGCCAGCAGTGAATATCCGACAAGACAAGGAGGCGAGCAGTACTTC. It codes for CASSEYPTRQGGEQYF.

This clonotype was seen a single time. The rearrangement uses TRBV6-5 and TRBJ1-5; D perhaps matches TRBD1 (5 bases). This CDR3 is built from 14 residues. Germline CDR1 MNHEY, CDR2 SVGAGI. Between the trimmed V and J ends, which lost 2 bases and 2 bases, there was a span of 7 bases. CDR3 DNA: TGTGCCAGCAGTTACGAGGGACGCAATCAGCCCCAGCATTTT. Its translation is CASSYEGRNQPQHF.

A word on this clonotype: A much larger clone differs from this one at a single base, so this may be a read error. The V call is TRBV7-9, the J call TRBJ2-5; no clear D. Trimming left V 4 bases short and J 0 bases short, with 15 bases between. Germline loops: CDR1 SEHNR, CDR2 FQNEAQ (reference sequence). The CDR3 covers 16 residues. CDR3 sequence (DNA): TGTGCCAGCAGCTCGACTCGCGGAGAATACCAAGAGACCCAGTACTTC. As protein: CASSSTRGEYQETQYF.

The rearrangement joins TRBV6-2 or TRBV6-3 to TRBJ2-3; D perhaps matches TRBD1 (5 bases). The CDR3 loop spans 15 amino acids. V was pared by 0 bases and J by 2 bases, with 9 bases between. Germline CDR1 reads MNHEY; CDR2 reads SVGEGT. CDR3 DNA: TGTGCCAGCAGTTACTCCACAGGAATCACAGATACGCAGTATTTT. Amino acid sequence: CASSYSTGITDTQYF.

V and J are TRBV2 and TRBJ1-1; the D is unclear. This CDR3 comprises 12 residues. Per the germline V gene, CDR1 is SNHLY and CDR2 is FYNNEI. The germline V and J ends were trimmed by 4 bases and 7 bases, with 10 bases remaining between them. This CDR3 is CASSVRSGEAFF. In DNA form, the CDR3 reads TGTGCCAGCAGTGTTCGATCAGGTGAAGCTTTCTTT.

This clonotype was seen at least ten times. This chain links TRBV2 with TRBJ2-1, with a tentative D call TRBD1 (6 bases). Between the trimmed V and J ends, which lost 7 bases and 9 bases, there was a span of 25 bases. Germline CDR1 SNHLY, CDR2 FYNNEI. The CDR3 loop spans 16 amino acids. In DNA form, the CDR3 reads TGTGCCAGCAAGGGTGCAGGGGCTCTCTCAGGAAGTGAGCAGTTCTTC. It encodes CASKGAGALSGSEQFF.

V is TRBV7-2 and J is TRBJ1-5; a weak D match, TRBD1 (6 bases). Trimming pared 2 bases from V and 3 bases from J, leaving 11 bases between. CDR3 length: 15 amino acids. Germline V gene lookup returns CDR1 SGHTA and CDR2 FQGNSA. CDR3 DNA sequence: TGTGCCAGCAGCTTATTTCAGGGGCCCAATCAGCCCCAGCATTTT. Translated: CASSLFQGPNQPQHF.

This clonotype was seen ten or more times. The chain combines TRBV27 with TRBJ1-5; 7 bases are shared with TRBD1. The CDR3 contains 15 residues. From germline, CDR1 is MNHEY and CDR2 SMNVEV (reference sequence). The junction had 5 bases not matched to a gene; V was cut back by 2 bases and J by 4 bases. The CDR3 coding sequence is TGTGCCAGCAGTTTACTGGGACAGATGAATCAGCCCCAGCATTTT. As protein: CASSLLGQMNQPQHF.

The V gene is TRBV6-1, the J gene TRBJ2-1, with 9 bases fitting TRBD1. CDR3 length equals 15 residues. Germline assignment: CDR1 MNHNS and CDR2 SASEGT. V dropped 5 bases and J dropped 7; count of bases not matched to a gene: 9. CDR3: CASSSPGQGRNEQFF. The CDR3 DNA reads TGTGCCAGCAGTTCACCGGGACAGGGAAGGAATGAGCAGTTCTTC.

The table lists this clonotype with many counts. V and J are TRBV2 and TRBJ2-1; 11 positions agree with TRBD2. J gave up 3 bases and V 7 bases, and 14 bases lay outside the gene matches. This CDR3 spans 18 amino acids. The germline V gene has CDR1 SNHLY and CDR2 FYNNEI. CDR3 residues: CASISGHLTSGVYNEQFF. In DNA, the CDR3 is TGTGCCAGCATTTCCGGACACCTGACTAGCGGGGTCTACAATGAGCAGTTCTTC.

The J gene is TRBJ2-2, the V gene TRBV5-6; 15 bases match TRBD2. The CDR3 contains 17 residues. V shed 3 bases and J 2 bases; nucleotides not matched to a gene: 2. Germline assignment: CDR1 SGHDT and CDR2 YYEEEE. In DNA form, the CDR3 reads TGTGCCAGCAGCTCGGGACTAGCGGGGGGTAACACCGGGGAGCTGTTTTTT. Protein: CASSSGLAGGNTGELFF. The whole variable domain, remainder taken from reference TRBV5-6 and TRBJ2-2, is DAGVTQSPTHLIKTRGQQVTLRCSPKSGHDTVSWYQQALGQGPQFIFQYYEEEERQRGNFPDRFSGHQFPNYSSELNVNALLLGDSALYLCASSSGLAGGNTGELFFGEGSRLTVL.

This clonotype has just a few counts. The CDR3 nucleotides read TGTGCCATCAGAAAAGGACTAGCGGGAGAGCCGTCCGGGGATGAGCAGTTCTTC. Amino acids: CAIRKGLAGEPSGDEQFF. This rearrangement joins TRBV10-3 to TRBJ2-1; 13 bases match TRBD2. The CDR3 is 18 residues long. Unmatched junction bases numbered 16, after V lost 6 bases and J lost 8 bases. Per germline, CDR1 ENHRY and CDR2 SYGVKD.

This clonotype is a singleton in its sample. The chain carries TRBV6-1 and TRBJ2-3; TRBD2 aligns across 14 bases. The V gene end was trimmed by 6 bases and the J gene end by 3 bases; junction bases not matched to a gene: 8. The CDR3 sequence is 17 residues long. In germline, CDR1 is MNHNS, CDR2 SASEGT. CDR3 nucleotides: TGTGCCAGCAGACCCGGGACTAGCGGGAGTGGGACAGATACGCAGTATTTT. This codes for CASRPGTSGSGTDTQYF.

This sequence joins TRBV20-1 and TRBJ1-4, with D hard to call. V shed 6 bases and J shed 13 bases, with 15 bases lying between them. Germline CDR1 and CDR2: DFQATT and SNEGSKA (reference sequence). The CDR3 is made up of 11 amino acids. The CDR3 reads CSALSDWALFF. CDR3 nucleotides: TGCAGTGCCCTCAGTGATTGGGCACTGTTTTTT.

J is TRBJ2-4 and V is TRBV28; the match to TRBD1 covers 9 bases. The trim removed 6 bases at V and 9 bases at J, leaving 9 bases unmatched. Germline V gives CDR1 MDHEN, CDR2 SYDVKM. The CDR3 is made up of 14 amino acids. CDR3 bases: TGTGCCAGCAGGATGGACAGGGGAACTGGCATTCAGTACTTC. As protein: CASRMDRGTGIQYF. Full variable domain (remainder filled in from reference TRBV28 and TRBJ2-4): DVKVTQSSRYLVKRTGEKVFLECVQDMDHENMFWYRQDPGLGLRLIYFSYDVKMKEKGDIPEGYSVSREKKERFSLILESASTNQTSMYLCASRMDRGTGIQYFGAGTRLSVL.